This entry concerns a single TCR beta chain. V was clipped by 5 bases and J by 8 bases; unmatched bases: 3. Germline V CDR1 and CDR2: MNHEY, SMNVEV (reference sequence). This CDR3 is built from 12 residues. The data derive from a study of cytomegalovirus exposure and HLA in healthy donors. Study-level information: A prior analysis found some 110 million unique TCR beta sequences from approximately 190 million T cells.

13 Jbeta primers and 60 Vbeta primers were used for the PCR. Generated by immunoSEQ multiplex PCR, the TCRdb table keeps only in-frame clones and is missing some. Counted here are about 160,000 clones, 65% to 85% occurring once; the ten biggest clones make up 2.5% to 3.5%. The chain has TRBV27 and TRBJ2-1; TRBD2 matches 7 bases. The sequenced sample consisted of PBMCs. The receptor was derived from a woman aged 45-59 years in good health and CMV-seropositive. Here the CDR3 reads CASSAGLDEQFF. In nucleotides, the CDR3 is TGTGCCAGCAGTGCCGGACTAGATGAGCAGTTCTTC.